The source of this T cell receptor beta chain is a study of blood T cells in healthy people across ages. There were healthy Caucasian individuals from Russia, aged 6 to 90, serving as donors. A second about 7 to 12 cycle PCR used barcoded and J-beta primers. All cDNA molecules were each tagged by a template-switch adaptor with 12 random nucleotides. Each CDR3 protein is one row after TCRdb ran MiXCR on the 5' RACE reads. The table lists over 700,000 distinct CDR3 sequences, 40% to 65% of them singletons. This clonotype was found a few times. What was sequenced was blood. This TCR was recovered from a man aged 80 or over in good health.

The CDR3 protein is CASSVGPASTDTQYF. The CDR3 nucleotides read TGTGCCAGCTCCGTTGGGCCGGCTAGCACAGATACGCAGTATTTT. The chain joins TRBV7-2 to TRBJ2-3; D remains ambiguous. Between the trimmed V and J ends, which lost 8 bases and 0 bases, there was a span of 15 bases. Germline V gives CDR1 SGHTA, CDR2 FQGNSA. This CDR3 contains 15 residues.